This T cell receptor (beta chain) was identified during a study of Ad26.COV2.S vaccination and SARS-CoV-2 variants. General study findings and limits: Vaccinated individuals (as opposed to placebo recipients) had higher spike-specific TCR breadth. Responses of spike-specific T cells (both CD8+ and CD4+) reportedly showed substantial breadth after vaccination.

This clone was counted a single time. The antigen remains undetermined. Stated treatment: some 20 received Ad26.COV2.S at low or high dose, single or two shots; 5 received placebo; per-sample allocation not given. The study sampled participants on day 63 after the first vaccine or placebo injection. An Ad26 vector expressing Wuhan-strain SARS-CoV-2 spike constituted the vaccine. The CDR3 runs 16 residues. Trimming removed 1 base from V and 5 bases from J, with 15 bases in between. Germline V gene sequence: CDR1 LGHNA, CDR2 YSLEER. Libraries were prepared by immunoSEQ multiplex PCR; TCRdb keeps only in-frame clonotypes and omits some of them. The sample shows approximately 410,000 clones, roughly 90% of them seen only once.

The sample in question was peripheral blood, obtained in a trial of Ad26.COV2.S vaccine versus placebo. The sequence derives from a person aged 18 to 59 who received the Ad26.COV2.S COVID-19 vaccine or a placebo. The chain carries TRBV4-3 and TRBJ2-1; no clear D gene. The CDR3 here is CASSQVRMTANNEQFF. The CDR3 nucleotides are TGCGCCAGCAGCCAAGTTCGTATGACGGCCAACAATGAGCAGTTCTTC.